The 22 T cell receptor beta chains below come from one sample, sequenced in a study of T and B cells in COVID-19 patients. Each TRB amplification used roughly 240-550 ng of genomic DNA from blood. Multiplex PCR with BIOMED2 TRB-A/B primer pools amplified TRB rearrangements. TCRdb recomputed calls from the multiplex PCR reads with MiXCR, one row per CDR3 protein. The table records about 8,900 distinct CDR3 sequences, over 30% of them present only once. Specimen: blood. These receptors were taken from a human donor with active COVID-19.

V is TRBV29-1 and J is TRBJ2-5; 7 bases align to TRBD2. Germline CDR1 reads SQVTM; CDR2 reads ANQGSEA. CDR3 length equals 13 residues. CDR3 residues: CRGGGGKGETQYF. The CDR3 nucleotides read TGCAGGGGGGGGGGGGGGAAGGGAGAGACCCAGTACTTC.

CDR3 bases: TGTGCCAGCAGCCCTAAGACAGGGTGGGAAGGATCACCCCTCCACTTT. Its protein is CASSPKTGWEGSPLHF. J is TRBJ1-6 and V is TRBV7-2, with 7 bases lining up with TRBD1. J gave up 10 bases and V 5 bases, and 14 bases lay outside the gene matches. CDR1 is SGHTA, CDR2 FQGNSA, per germline. CDR3 length equals 16 residues. Together with reference TRBV7-2 and TRBJ1-6, the CDR3 gives the full variable domain: GAGVSQSPSNKVTEKGKDVELRCDPISGHTALYWYRQSLGQGLEFLIYFQGNSAPDKSGLPSDRFSAERTGGSVSTLTIQRTQQEDSAVYLCASSPKTGWEGSPLHFGNGTRLTVT.

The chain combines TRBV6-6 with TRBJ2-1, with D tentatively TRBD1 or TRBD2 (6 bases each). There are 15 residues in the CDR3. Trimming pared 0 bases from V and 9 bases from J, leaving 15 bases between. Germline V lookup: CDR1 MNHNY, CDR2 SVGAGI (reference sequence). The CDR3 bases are TGTGCCAGCAGTTACTCCTCCATACAGGGAGGTGAGCAGTTCTTC. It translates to CASSYSSIQGGEQFF.

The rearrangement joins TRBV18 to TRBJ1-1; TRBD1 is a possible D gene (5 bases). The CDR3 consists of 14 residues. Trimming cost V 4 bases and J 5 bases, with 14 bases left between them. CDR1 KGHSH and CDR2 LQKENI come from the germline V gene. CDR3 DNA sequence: TGTGCCAGCTCACTTCACGGGGGGGAGACTGAAGCTTTCTTT. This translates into CASSLHGGETEAFF.

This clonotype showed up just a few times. The CDR3 coding sequence is TGTGCCAGTAGTATGGCACAGCTCTATAATTCACCCCTCCACTTT. Amino acid sequence: CASSMAQLYNSPLHF. J is TRBJ1-6 and V is TRBV19, with no clear D. CDR1 and CDR2 from the germline V gene are LNHDA and SQIVND (reference sequence). This CDR3 is built from 15 residues. Trimming left V 3 bases short and J 3 bases short, with 9 bases between.

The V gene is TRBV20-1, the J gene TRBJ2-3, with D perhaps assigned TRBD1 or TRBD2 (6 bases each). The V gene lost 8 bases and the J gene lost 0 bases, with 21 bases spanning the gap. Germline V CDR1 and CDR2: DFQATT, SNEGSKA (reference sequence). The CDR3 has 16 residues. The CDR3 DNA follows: TGCAGTTCCTACTCGGGGGCGGGTCCTAGCACAGATACGCAGTATTTT. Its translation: CSSYSGAGPSTDTQYF.

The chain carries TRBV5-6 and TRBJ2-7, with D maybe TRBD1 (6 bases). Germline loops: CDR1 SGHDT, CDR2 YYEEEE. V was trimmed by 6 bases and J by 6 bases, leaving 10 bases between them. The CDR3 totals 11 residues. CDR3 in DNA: TGTGCCAGCATTGAGGGGGTCGAGCAGTACTTC. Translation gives CASIEGVEQYF.

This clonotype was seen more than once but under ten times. CDR3 DNA sequence: TGTGCCATCAGTGAGCCTAGCACAGATACGCAGTATTTT. Amino acids: CAISEPSTDTQYF. This rearrangement joins TRBV10-3 to TRBJ2-3, with D hard to call. Germline values: CDR1 ENHRY, CDR2 SYGVKD. V lost 2 bases and J 0 bases, leaving 3 bases between the germline ends. The CDR3 has 13 amino acids.

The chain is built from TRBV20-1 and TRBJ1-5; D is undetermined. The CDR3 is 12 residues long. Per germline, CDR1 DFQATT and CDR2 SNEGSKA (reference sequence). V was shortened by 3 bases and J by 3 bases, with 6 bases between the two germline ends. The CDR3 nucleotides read TGCAGTGCTAGGGGAACCAATCAGCCCCAGCATTTT. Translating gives CSARGTNQPQHF.

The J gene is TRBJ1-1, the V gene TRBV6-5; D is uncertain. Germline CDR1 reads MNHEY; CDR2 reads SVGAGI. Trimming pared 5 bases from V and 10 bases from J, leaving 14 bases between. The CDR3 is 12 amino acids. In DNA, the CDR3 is TGTGCCAGCAGTCGAGAGGATTCTCTAGCTTTCTTT. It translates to CASSREDSLAFF.

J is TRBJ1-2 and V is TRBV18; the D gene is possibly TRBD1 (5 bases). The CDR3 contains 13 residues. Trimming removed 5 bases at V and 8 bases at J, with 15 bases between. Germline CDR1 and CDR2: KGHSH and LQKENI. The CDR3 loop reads CASSRGVDPGYTF. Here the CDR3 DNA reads TGTGCCAGCTCAAGGGGAGTAGACCCCGGCTACACCTTC. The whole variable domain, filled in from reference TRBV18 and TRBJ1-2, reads NAGVMQNPRHLVRRRGQEARLRCSPMKGHSHVYWYRQLPEEGLKFMVYLQKENIIDESGMPKERFSAEFPKEGPSILRIQQVVRGDSAAYFCASSRGVDPGYTFGSGTRLTVV.

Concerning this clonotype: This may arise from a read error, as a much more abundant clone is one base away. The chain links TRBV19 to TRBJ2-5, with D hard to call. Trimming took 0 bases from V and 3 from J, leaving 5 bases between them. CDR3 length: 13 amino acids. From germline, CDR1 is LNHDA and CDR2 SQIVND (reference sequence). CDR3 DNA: TGTGCCAGTAGTATAGACTGGGAAGAGACCCAGTACTTC. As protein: CASSIDWEETQYF. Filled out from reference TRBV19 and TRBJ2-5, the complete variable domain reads DGGITQSPKYLFRKEGQNVTLSCEQNLNHDAMYWYRQDPGQGLRLIYYSQIVNDFQKGDIAEGYSVSREKKESFPLTVTSAQKNPTAFYLCASSIDWEETQYFGPGTRLLVL.

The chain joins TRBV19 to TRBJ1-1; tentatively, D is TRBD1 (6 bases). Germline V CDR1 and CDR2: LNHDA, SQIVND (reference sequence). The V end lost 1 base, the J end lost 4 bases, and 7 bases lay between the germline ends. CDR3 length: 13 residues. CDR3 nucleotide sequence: TGTGCCAGTAGTATAGGGGGGGCCACTGAAGCTTTCTTT. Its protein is CASSIGGATEAFF.

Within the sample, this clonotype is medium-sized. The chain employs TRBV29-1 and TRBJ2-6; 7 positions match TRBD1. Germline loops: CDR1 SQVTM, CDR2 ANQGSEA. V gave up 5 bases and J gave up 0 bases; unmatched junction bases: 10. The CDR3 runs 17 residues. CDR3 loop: CSVLTRRGLSGANVLTF. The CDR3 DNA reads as TGCAGCGTTCTTACCCGAAGGGGGCTCTCTGGGGCCAACGTCCTGACTTTC.

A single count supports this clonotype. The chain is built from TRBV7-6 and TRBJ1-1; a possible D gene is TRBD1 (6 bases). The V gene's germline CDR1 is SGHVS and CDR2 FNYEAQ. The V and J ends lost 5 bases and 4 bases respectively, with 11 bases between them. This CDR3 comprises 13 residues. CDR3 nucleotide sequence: TGTGCCAGCAGCCTTACAGGGTCCACTGAAGCTTTCTTT. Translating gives CASSLTGSTEAFF.

The CDR3 region has the DNA TGTGCCAGCAGTTTACAGGGGCCTGGAAACACCATATATTTT. Translation: CASSLQGPGNTIYF. The chain employs TRBV6-5 and TRBJ1-3; 7 bases line up with TRBD1. Trimming at V came to 4 bases and at J to 2 bases, leaving 2 bases not matched to a gene. The CDR3 sequence is 14 residues long. Germline loops: CDR1 MNHEY, CDR2 SVGAGI.

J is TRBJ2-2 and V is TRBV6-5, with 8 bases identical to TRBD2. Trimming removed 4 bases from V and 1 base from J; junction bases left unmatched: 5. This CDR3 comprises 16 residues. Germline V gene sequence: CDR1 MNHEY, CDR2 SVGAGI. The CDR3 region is CASSSSLAENTGELFF. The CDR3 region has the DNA TGTGCCAGCAGTTCATCACTAGCGGAGAACACCGGGGAGCTGTTTTTT.

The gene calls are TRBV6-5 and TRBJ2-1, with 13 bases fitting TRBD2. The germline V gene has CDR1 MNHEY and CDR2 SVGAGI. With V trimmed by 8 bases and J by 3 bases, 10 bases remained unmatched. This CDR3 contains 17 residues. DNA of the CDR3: TGTGCCAGCGTCAGACTAGCGGGAGGAGGAGTCTACAATGAGCAGTTCTTC. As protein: CASVRLAGGGVYNEQFF.

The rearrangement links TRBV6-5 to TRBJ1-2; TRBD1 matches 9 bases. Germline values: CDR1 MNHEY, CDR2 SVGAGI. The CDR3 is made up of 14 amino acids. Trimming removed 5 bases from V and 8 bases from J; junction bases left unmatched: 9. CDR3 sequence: CASSDGQGTAGYTF. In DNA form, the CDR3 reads TGTGCCAGCAGTGACGGACAGGGGACCGCGGGCTACACCTTC.

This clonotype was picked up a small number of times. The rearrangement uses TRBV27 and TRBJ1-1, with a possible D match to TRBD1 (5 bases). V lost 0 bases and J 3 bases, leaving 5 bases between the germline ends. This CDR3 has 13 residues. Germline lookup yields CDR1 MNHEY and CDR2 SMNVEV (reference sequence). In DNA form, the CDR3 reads TGTGCCAGCAGTTTATCCAGGGACACTGAAGCTTTCTTT. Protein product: CASSLSRDTEAFF.

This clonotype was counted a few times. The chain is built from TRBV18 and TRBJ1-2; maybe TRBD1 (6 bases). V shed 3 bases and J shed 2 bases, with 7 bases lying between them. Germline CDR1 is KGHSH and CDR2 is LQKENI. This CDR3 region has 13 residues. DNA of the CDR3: TGTGCCAGCTCACCCGACAGGAACTATGGCTACACCTTC. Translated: CASSPDRNYGYTF. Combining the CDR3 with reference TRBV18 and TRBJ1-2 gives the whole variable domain NAGVMQNPRHLVRRRGQEARLRCSPMKGHSHVYWYRQLPEEGLKFMVYLQKENIIDESGMPKERFSAEFPKEGPSILRIQQVVRGDSAAYFCASSPDRNYGYTFGSGTRLTVV.

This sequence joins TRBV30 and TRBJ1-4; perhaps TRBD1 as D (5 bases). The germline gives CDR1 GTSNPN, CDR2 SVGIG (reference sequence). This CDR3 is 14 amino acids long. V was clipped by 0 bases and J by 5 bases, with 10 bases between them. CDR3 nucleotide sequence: TGTGCCTGGAGTGTATCGGGGCGAAATGAAAAACTGTTTTTT. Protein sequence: CAWSVSGRNEKLFF.